The sequence of this TCR beta chain was determined in a study of identical twins. Study results and caveats: Models underestimated TCR alpha sharing (out-of-frame) in monozygotic twins. Insertion counts were lower in abundant cord blood beta clonotypes, a trend that memory repertoires did not show. Sharing of beta out-of-frame sequences by twins showed a weaker excess.

As to this clonotype: As yet, its antigen is unknown.

The V end was cut by 3 bases, the J end by 8 bases, with 8 bases between. CDR1 and CDR2 (germline): MGHRA, YSYEKL. The CDR3 has 12 residues. Addition of a universal primer site occurred through template switching, and cDNA carried unique molecular identifiers. TCRdb fed the 5' RACE reads into MiXCR, producing one record per CDR3 protein. The table has about 690,000 distinct CDR3 sequences, around 6.1% seen once. The source material was naive T cells sorted from blood. The sequence was obtained from a man between 18 and 29 years old in good health. The genes are TRBV4-1 and TRBJ1-5; no firm D call. The CDR3 region has the DNA TGCGCCAGCAGCCACCCCCGGGAGCCCCAGCATTTT. Its translation is CASSHPREPQHF.